A single sample gave rise to the 29 T cell receptor beta chains below, sequenced in a study of T cell clones after liver transplantation. The assay was immunoSEQ multiplex PCR, and TCRdb's table has in-frame clones only and misses some. In the table there are roughly 65,000 clones, 80% to 95% of which are singletons. This material consisted of CD4+ T cells from blood, taken less than 28 months after liver transplant. These receptor sequences come from a human patient who received a liver transplant. Some T cells may possibly be graft donor cells.

This clone was observed a single time. The rearrangement uses TRBV7-9 and TRBJ1-2; 7 positions match TRBD1. V lost 5 bases and J lost 4; bases outside the gene matches: 1. The CDR3 consists of 12 residues. CDR1 and CDR2 from the germline V gene are SEHNR and FQNEAQ (reference sequence). The CDR3 region has the DNA TGTGCCAGCAGCAGGGACAGCTATGGCTACACCTTC. Translation: CASSRDSYGYTF. Combining the CDR3 with reference TRBV7-9 and TRBJ1-2 gives the whole variable domain DTGVSQNPRHKITKRGQNVTFRCDPISEHNRLYWYRQTLGQGPEFLTYFQNEAQLEKSRLLSDRFSAERPKGSFSTLEIQRTEQGDSAMYLCASSRDSYGYTFGSGTRLTVV.

V and J are TRBV7-2 and TRBJ1-1, with a weak D call TRBD1 (5 bases). Trimming removed 4 bases from V and 4 bases from J, with 13 bases in between. Germline assignment: CDR1 SGHTA and CDR2 FQGNSA. The CDR3 extends over 14 amino acids. CDR3 sequence: CASSSAGVGTEAFF. For the CDR3, the DNA is TGTGCCAGCAGCTCCGCGGGGGTTGGCACTGAAGCTTTCTTT.

This chain links TRBV10-3 with TRBJ2-2; D ambiguous. The germline V gene encodes CDR1 ENHRY and CDR2 SYGVKD. The CDR3 runs 13 residues. In DNA form, the CDR3 reads TGTGGATCACTGAACTCGAACACCGGGGAGCTGTTTTTT. This codes for CGSLNSNTGELFF.

As for this clone: Other DNA sequences of this sample code for an identical CDR3. The CDR3 DNA reads TGTGCCAGCAGCTTAGCCCCCGGAGAAAACTACGAGCAGTACTTC. Encoded protein: CASSLAPGENYEQYF. The V gene is TRBV7-2, the J gene TRBJ2-7; D gene uncertain. The CDR3 length is 15 residues. V lost 0 bases to trimming and J lost 3 bases, with 12 bases between them. The germline CDR1 and CDR2 sequences are SGHTA and FQGNSA.

V usage is TRBV19 and J usage is TRBJ2-7, with TRBD1 as a possible D gene (5 bases). Germline values: CDR1 LNHDA, CDR2 SQIVND (reference sequence). The V end was cut by 1 base, the J end by 2 bases, with 9 bases between. The CDR3 has 14 amino acids. The CDR3 coding sequence is TGTGCCAGTAGTATAGGGACAAGAACCTACGAGCAGTACTTC. It yields the protein CASSIGTRTYEQYF.

The gene calls are TRBV27 and TRBJ2-5; 8 bases agree with TRBD2. Germline CDR1 is MNHEY and CDR2 is SMNVEV (reference sequence). This CDR3 has 15 amino acids. Unmatched junction bases numbered 12, after V lost 5 bases and J lost 7 bases. CDR3 nucleotide sequence: TGTGCCAGCAGTGGCCTAAGCGGGGGAGTAGGGACCCAGTACTTC. This encodes CASSGLSGGVGTQYF.

The rearrangement joins TRBV7-3 to TRBJ2-1, with D perhaps matching TRBD1 (5 bases). Trimming stripped 2 bases from V and 0 bases from J, with 11 bases between. The CDR3 is 16 residues long. Looked up from germline, CDR1 is SGHTA and CDR2 is FQGTGA. The DNA of the CDR3 is TGTGCCAGCAGCTTATCAGGGAAGAGCTCCTACAATGAGCAGTTCTTC. It yields the protein CASSLSGKSSYNEQFF.

The rearrangement links TRBV28 to TRBJ1-4, with D possibly TRBD1 on 5 matching bases. The CDR3 is 13 amino acids. The V gene lost 5 bases and the J gene lost 14 bases, with 18 bases spanning the gap. The germline V gene has CDR1 MDHEN and CDR2 SYDVKM. The CDR3 is CASSPRIIRDLFF. CDR3 nucleotides: TGTGCCAGCAGTCCACGAATCATCAGGGACCTGTTTTTT.

The V and J genes are TRBV7-2 and TRBJ2-7; 10 nucleotides match TRBD1. Germline V CDR1 and CDR2: SGHTA, FQGNSA. The CDR3 contains 15 residues. The J segment lost 5 bases and the V segment lost 5 bases, leaving 9 bases of the junction unmatched. The CDR3 DNA reads TGTGCCAGCAGCCCCAGGGACAGGGGATATAACGAGCAGTACTTC. Translated, it gives CASSPRDRGYNEQYF.

The V gene is TRBV23-1, the J gene TRBJ1-2, with 8 positions matching TRBD1. TRBV23-1 is labeled an ORF, and its function is uncertain. The CDR3 is 15 amino acids. V lost 3 bases, J lost 4 bases, and 7 bases stayed unmatched. This chain's CDR3 is CASSHADRARYGYTF. In nucleotides, the CDR3 is TGCGCCAGCAGTCACGCGGACAGGGCCCGCTATGGCTACACCTTC.

The rearrangement links TRBV19 to TRBJ2-3, with 8 nucleotides matching TRBD2. V lost 5 bases, J lost 0 bases, and 13 bases stayed unmatched. The CDR3 is 18 residues long. Germline V lookup: CDR1 LNHDA, CDR2 SQIVND (reference sequence). Written as DNA, the CDR3 is TGTGCCAGTAGTTTCCATAGCGGGACCGATTCTAGCACAGATACGCAGTATTTT. This codes for CASSFHSGTDSSTDTQYF. The full variable domain, its missing parts supplied by reference TRBV19 and TRBJ2-3, is DGGITQSPKYLFRKEGQNVTLSCEQNLNHDAMYWYRQDPGQGLRLIYYSQIVNDFQKGDIAEGYSVSREKKESFPLTVTSAQKNPTAFYLCASSFHSGTDSSTDTQYFGPGTRLTVL.

V gene TRBV25-1 combines with J gene TRBJ2-1, with 7 bases fitting TRBD1. The CDR3 runs to 14 residues. The germline V gene has CDR1 MGHDK and CDR2 SYGVNS. V shed 5 bases and J 9 bases; nucleotides not matched to a gene: 10. CDR3 bases: TGTGCCAGCAGTACGCCGGGACAGTCGGTTGAGCAGTTCTTC. Translation: CASSTPGQSVEQFF.

The chain combines TRBV9 with TRBJ2-3; 13 nucleotides agree with TRBD2. The CDR3 sequence is 21 residues long. Germline CDR1 SGDLS, CDR2 YYNGEE. Trimming at V came to 0 bases and at J to 3 bases, leaving 16 bases not matched to a gene. The CDR3 DNA sequence: TGTGCCAGCAGCGTAGCCTCCTCCTCCAGGACTAGCGGGAGAGAGACAGATACGCAGTATTTT. Protein sequence: CASSVASSSRTSGRETDTQYF.

The chain is built from TRBV29-1 and TRBJ2-1; 8 bases agree with TRBD2. Germline loops: CDR1 SQVTM, CDR2 ANQGSEA. This CDR3 comprises 14 residues. The V gene end was trimmed by 7 bases and the J gene end by 4 bases; junction bases not matched to a gene: 9. The CDR3: CSALPQREYNEQFF. In nucleotides, the CDR3 is TGCAGCGCACTACCGCAGCGGGAGTACAATGAGCAGTTCTTC.

There are a few counts of this clone. The V and J genes are TRBV5-1 and TRBJ1-1, with D perhaps TRBD1 (6 bases). This CDR3 region has 15 residues. Between the trimmed V and J ends, which lost 4 bases and 0 bases, there was a span of 13 bases. The germline CDR1 and CDR2 sequences are SGHRS and YFSETQ. The CDR3 DNA sequence: TGCGCCAGCAGCCGCGGACAGACTATGAACACTGAAGCTTTCTTT. Its protein product is CASSRGQTMNTEAFF.

This clone was observed a few times. The chain has TRBV6-1 and TRBJ2-7; D is perhaps TRBD1 or TRBD2 (6 bases each). Germline V lookup: CDR1 MNHNS, CDR2 SASEGT. The CDR3 is 13 residues long. The V and J ends lost 6 bases and 3 bases respectively, with 12 bases between them. DNA of the CDR3: TGTGCCAGCAGAGGGGGGACTCACTACGAGCAGTACTTC. Residues: CASRGGTHYEQYF.

This sequence joins TRBV27 and TRBJ1-1, with a possible D match to TRBD1 (6 bases). Trimming stripped 6 bases from V and 10 bases from J, with 21 bases between. Germline lookup yields CDR1 MNHEY and CDR2 SMNVEV (reference sequence). CDR3 length equals 14 residues. The CDR3 spells CASSSPLGASGAFF. As DNA, the CDR3 is TGTGCCAGCAGCTCCCCCTTGGGGGCCTCAGGAGCTTTCTTT.

V and J are TRBV11-2 and TRBJ2-5; TRBD1 agrees at 8 bases. V shed 2 bases and J 4 bases; nucleotides not matched to a gene: 3. Per the germline V gene, CDR1 is SGHAT and CDR2 is FQNNGV. The CDR3 is 14 amino acids. CDR3 region: CASSLQGARETQYF. The CDR3 DNA reads TGTGCCAGCAGCTTACAGGGGGCGCGAGAGACCCAGTACTTC.

This chain connects TRBV21-1 to TRBJ2-6; TRBD1, as called in the table, went unchecked against the DNA. TRBV21-1 is recorded as a pseudogene. This CDR3 has 16 amino acids. CDR3 DNA sequence: TGTGCCAGCAGCAAAGCAGGACAAACTGGGGCCAACGTCCTGACTTTC. Encoded protein: CASSKAGQTGANVLTF.

This chain uses TRBV5-6 with TRBJ2-7, with D possibly being TRBD2 (6 bases). V lost 0 bases, J lost 2 bases, and 12 bases lay in between. Germline-derived CDR1 and CDR2 are SGHDT and YYEEEE. This CDR3 is 15 amino acids long. As DNA, the CDR3 is TGTGCCAGCAGCTTGGTGGGGGGAGGTACCTACGAGCAGTACTTC. Encoded protein: CASSLVGGGTYEQYF.

The V call is TRBV7-9, the J call TRBJ1-2; 12 nucleotides agree with TRBD1. The V gene's germline CDR1 is SEHNR and CDR2 FQNEAQ (reference sequence). Losses at the gene ends were 5 bases for V and 6 bases for J; bases not matched to a gene: 10. The CDR3 length is 16 residues. This CDR3 reads CASSQLGTGGSDGYTF. In DNA form, the CDR3 reads TGTGCCAGCAGCCAACTCGGGACAGGGGGCTCAGATGGCTACACCTTC.

This clone was picked up one time. V is TRBV5-8 and J is TRBJ2-3; D assignment may be TRBD1 or TRBD2 (5 bases each). The length of the CDR3 is 14 residues. The V end lost 6 bases, the J end lost 5 bases, and 16 bases lay between the germline ends. Germline V gene data show CDR1 as SGHTS and CDR2 as YDEGEE. This chain's CDR3 is CASTSGPWQDTQYF. The CDR3 coding sequence is TGTGCCAGCACCTCGGGACCGTGGCAAGATACGCAGTATTTT.

The chain uses TRBV6-5 and TRBJ2-5, with 13 bases that match TRBD2. V dropped 2 bases and J dropped 5; count of bases not matched to a gene: 5. The germline V gene encodes CDR1 MNHEY and CDR2 SVGAGI. The CDR3 is made up of 16 amino acids. The CDR3 DNA reads as TGTGCCAGCAGTTACCGGACTAGCGGGAGATTTGAGACCCAGTACTTC. It codes for CASSYRTSGRFETQYF.

The chain carries TRBV10-3 and TRBJ1-2; D might be TRBD1 (5 bases). The CDR3 contains 14 residues. The germline gives CDR1 ENHRY, CDR2 SYGVKD. The germline V and J ends were trimmed by 2 bases and 1 base, with 8 bases remaining between them. For the CDR3, the DNA is TGTGCCATCAGTGAGCTACAGGTTAACTATGGCTACACCTTC. This gives the protein CAISELQVNYGYTF.

This chain joins TRBV6-1 and TRBJ1-6; 7 bases agree with TRBD1. J was trimmed by 6 bases and V by 4 bases; bases with no gene match: 9. The CDR3 runs to 16 residues. Germline loops: CDR1 MNHNS, CDR2 SASEGT. CDR3 coding DNA: TGTGCCAGCAGTGGACACTGGGACAGTACTAATTCACCCCTCCACTTT. It specifies CASSGHWDSTNSPLHF.

The chain uses TRBV5-6 and TRBJ2-1; D remains unclear. This CDR3 has 15 residues. V was shortened by 3 bases and J by 0 bases, with 10 bases between the two germline ends. Germline CDR1 and CDR2: SGHDT and YYEEEE. CDR3 nucleotide sequence: TGTGCCAGCAGCTCGGCCACAAGCTCCTACAATGAGCAGTTCTTC. Translation: CASSSATSSYNEQFF.

This CDR3 is CASSQDGDYEQYF. The CDR3 bases are TGCGCCAGCAGCCAAGATGGGGATTACGAGCAGTACTTC. This chain joins TRBV4-3 and TRBJ2-7; no clear D gene. The CDR3 runs to 13 residues. Germline V CDR1 and CDR2: LGHNA, YSLEER. V was pared by 0 bases and J by 4 bases, with 7 bases between.

In DNA form, the CDR3 reads TGTGCCATCAGGGGGACCTCGCCCGGGACCCAGTACTTC. Residues: CAIRGTSPGTQYF. The chain uses TRBV10-3 and TRBJ2-5; D is possibly TRBD1 or TRBD2 (5 bases each). The CDR3 contains 13 residues. In germline, CDR1 is ENHRY, CDR2 SYGVKD. V gave up 6 bases and J gave up 7 bases, with 15 bases separating them.

V usage is TRBV25-1 and J usage is TRBJ2-7; TRBD2 might be the D (6 bases). The length of the CDR3 is 14 residues. The germline V and J ends were trimmed by 1 base and 4 bases, with 11 bases remaining between them. Per the germline V gene, CDR1 is MGHDK and CDR2 is SYGVNS. CDR3 DNA: TGTGCCAGCAGTGAATCGGGGAGGACGTACGAGCAGTACTTC. Amino acid sequence: CASSESGRTYEQYF.